Listed here are 7 T cell receptor beta chains from one sample, sequenced in a study of blood T cell repertoires in COVID-19. Only in-frame clones appear in the TCRdb table, and some are missing; sequencing was by immunoSEQ multiplex PCR. Here the sample spans a few hundred thousand clones, approximately 85% being singletons. Material: PBMCs or T cells enriched from blood (not recorded which). These receptors originate from a man in his thirties or forties who had recovered from COVID-19.

This clone was seen a handful of times. The chain is built from TRBV6-5 and TRBJ2-1; possible D gene TRBD1, 6 bases. The CDR3 is 15 residues long. The germline V gene has CDR1 MNHEY and CDR2 SVGAGI. The V and J ends lost 2 bases and 0 bases respectively, with 8 bases between them. DNA for the CDR3: TGTGCCAGCAGTTACGGGACACCCTCCTACAATGAGCAGTTCTTC. This codes for CASSYGTPSYNEQFF.

V usage is TRBV6-4 and J usage is TRBJ1-2; possible D gene TRBD1, 5 bases. Trimming shortened V by 2 bases and J by 7 bases, and 11 bases separated the two germline ends. In germline, CDR1 is MRHNA, CDR2 SNTAGT. The CDR3 is 13 residues long. CDR3 region: CASSDQGSSGYTF. CDR3 nucleotides: TGTGCCAGCAGTGACCAGGGCTCAAGTGGCTACACCTTC.

As to this clone: Different DNA sequences within this sample yield the same CDR3. The V call is TRBV4-1, the J call TRBJ1-2; D perhaps matches TRBD1 (5 bases). V dropped 1 base and J dropped 4 bases, with 13 bases sitting between them. CDR1 is MGHRA and CDR2 is YSYEKL in the germline V gene. This CDR3 is built from 15 residues. The CDR3: CASSQGSGRGYGYTF. CDR3 DNA sequence: TGCGCCAGCAGCCAAGGGTCAGGGCGCGGCTATGGCTACACCTTC.

This clone was recorded many times. The genes are TRBV15 and TRBJ1-2, with D maybe TRBD1 (6 bases). The CDR3 runs to 14 residues. Germline V CDR1 and CDR2: LNHNV, YYDKDF (reference sequence). Trimming removed 4 bases at V and 8 bases at J, with 17 bases between. The chain's CDR3 is CATSTRTTGVGYTF. CDR3 DNA sequence: TGTGCCACCAGCACCAGGACGACAGGAGTCGGCTACACCTTC. Full variable domain (rest looked up from reference TRBV15 and TRBJ1-2): DAMVIQNPRYQVTQFGKPVTLSCSQTLNHNVMYWYQQKSSQAPKLLFHYYDKDFNNEADTPDNFQSRRPNTSFCFLDIRSPGLGDTAMYLCATSTRTTGVGYTFGSGTRLTVV.

The rearrangement joins TRBV19 to TRBJ1-2; 7 bases match TRBD1. CDR1 and CDR2 (germline): LNHDA, SQIVND (reference sequence). The ends lost 7 bases at V and 7 bases at J; junction bases unmatched: 9. The CDR3 has 13 residues. This CDR3 reads CASNRDPGGGYTF. As DNA, the CDR3 is TGTGCCAGTAATCGAGACCCAGGGGGTGGCTACACCTTC.

CDR3 loop: CSVGTSAYNEQFF. CDR3 DNA: TGCAGCGTTGGGACTAGCGCCTACAATGAGCAGTTCTTC. The chain employs TRBV29-1 and TRBJ2-1, with TRBD2 matching over 9 bases. Germline V gene data show CDR1 as SQVTM and CDR2 as ANQGSEA. The CDR3 consists of 13 residues. V gave up 4 bases and J gave up 2 bases; unmatched junction bases: 0.

This clone was counted once. The genes are TRBV5-4 and TRBJ2-1; 10 positions match TRBD2. V lost 4 bases to trimming and J lost 3 bases; unmatched junction nucleotides: 10. Germline V lookup: CDR1 SGHNT, CDR2 YYREEE (reference sequence). The CDR3 runs to 17 residues. CDR3 residues: CASSLTSGAGDYNEQFF. For the CDR3, the DNA is TGTGCCAGCAGCCTAACTAGCGGGGCGGGCGACTACAATGAGCAGTTCTTC.